One sample yielded the 24 T cell receptor beta chains listed below, sequenced in a study of memory CD4+ T cells and cytomegalovirus serostatus. The method was immunoSEQ multiplex PCR; TCRdb's version includes in-frame clones alone and lacks a portion of them. The sample shows over 35,000 clones, roughly 78% of them seen only once. The sort gate was single viable CD3+CD4+CD8-CD45RO+ cells for memory CD4+ T cells. Sequences were obtained from memory CD4+ T cells from blood. These receptors all stem from an adult in good health and CMV-seronegative.

The chain couples TRBV7-9 to TRBJ1-1; 7 bases are shared with TRBD1. CDR1 SEHNR and CDR2 FQNEAQ come from the germline V gene (reference sequence). V shed 5 bases, J shed 1 base, and the junction held 7 bases outside the gene matches. The length of the CDR3 is 15 residues. This CDR3 reads CASSAHRQGNTEAFF. The CDR3 DNA follows: TGTGCCAGCAGCGCACATAGACAGGGGAACACTGAAGCTTTCTTT.

This sequence joins TRBV5-1 and TRBJ2-2; D call uncertain. The V gene lost 0 bases and the J gene lost 1 base, with 7 bases spanning the gap. Germline loops: CDR1 SGHRS, CDR2 YFSETQ. This CDR3 comprises 15 residues. DNA for the CDR3: TGCGCCAGCAGCTTGGAAGCCTTGAACACCGGGGAGCTGTTTTTT. Amino acid sequence: CASSLEALNTGELFF.

V gene TRBV9 combines with J gene TRBJ1-2, with TRBD1 identical over 9 bases. The germline CDR1 and CDR2 sequences are SGDLS and YYNGEE. The CDR3 sequence is 16 residues long. The junction had 11 bases not matched to a gene; V was cut back by 0 bases and J by 8 bases. In DNA, the CDR3 is TGTGCCAGCAGCGTAGGAAGGGACAGGGACCTATTCGGCTACACCTTC. It specifies CASSVGRDRDLFGYTF.

The gene calls are TRBV7-9 and TRBJ1-2, with a tentative D call TRBD1 (5 bases). The CDR3 is 16 amino acids. V was clipped by 0 bases and J by 4 bases, with 15 bases between them. CDR1 is SEHNR and CDR2 is FQNEAQ in the germline V gene (reference sequence). CDR3 region: CASSLARGRSGYGYTF. CDR3 nucleotide sequence: TGTGCCAGCAGCTTAGCGCGGGGCAGGTCAGGCTATGGCTACACCTTC.

The chain employs TRBV4-3 and TRBJ2-3; D possibly corresponds to TRBD2 (6 bases). Trimming left V 0 bases short and J 4 bases short, with 11 bases between. The length of the CDR3 is 15 residues. Germline V gene lookup returns CDR1 LGHNA and CDR2 YSLEER. Here the CDR3 reads CASSQDPAGSDTQYF. CDR3 DNA: TGCGCCAGCAGCCAAGATCCCGCGGGATCAGATACGCAGTATTTT.

The count of this clone is one. The chain has TRBV7-2 and TRBJ1-1; no clear D. Germline CDR1 is SGHTA and CDR2 is FQGNSA. Trimming stripped 6 bases from V and 4 bases from J, with 15 bases between. The CDR3 runs 14 residues. CDR3 loop: CASSSYQAGTEAFF. CDR3 bases: TGTGCCAGCAGTTCTTACCAGGCGGGCACTGAAGCTTTCTTT.

The chain employs TRBV6-1 and TRBJ2-2; the match to TRBD1 covers 8 bases. V lost 5 bases, J lost 4 bases, and 3 bases stayed unmatched. The CDR3 runs 14 residues. Germline loops: CDR1 MNHNS, CDR2 SASEGT. The CDR3 sequence: CASSWTGSTGELFF. In DNA, the CDR3 is TGTGCCAGCAGTTGGACAGGGTCCACCGGGGAGCTGTTTTTT.

This chain links TRBV28 with TRBJ2-7; D tentatively fits TRBD1 or TRBD2 (5 bases each). The CDR3 covers 15 residues. Germline V gene lookup returns CDR1 MDHEN and CDR2 SYDVKM. V was clipped by 3 bases and J by 2 bases, with 14 bases between them. The CDR3 DNA reads as TGTGCCAGCAGTTTCCCCCGGGGCAGTACCTACGAGCAGTACTTC. As protein: CASSFPRGSTYEQYF. Combining the CDR3 with reference TRBV28 and TRBJ2-7 gives the whole variable domain DVKVTQSSRYLVKRTGEKVFLECVQDMDHENMFWYRQDPGLGLRLIYFSYDVKMKEKGDIPEGYSVSREKKERFSLILESASTNQTSMYLCASSFPRGSTYEQYFGPGTRLTVT.

V is TRBV5-5 and J is TRBJ1-1; 9 nucleotides match TRBD1. The CDR3 totals 13 residues. The V gene end was trimmed by 4 bases and the J gene end by 6 bases; junction bases not matched to a gene: 4. Germline V CDR1 and CDR2: SGHKS, YYEKEE (reference sequence). CDR3: CASSTGTGSEAFF. CDR3 DNA sequence: TGTGCCAGCAGCACCGGGACAGGGTCTGAAGCTTTCTTT.

V and J are TRBV6-5 and TRBJ1-6; 8 bases agree with TRBD1. Trimming removed 5 bases from V and 10 bases from J; junction bases left unmatched: 7. CDR1 is MNHEY and CDR2 is SVGAGI in the germline V gene. This CDR3 region has 14 residues. CDR3 nucleotide sequence: TGTGCCAGCAGTCACAGGGGGAAAGAGTCACCCCTCCACTTT. Its protein is CASSHRGKESPLHF.

The chain joins TRBV4-3 to TRBJ1-1; 7 positions agree with TRBD1. This CDR3 comprises 16 residues. With 0 bases clipped from V and 2 bases from J, the junction kept 6 bases outside the gene matches. The germline gives CDR1 LGHNA, CDR2 YSLEER. Here the CDR3 DNA reads TGCGCCAGCAGCCAAGATCCGGCAGGGGGAAACACTGAAGCTTTCTTT. Translating gives CASSQDPAGGNTEAFF.

J is TRBJ2-7 and V is TRBV4-3; TRBD2 matches 10 bases. Germline V CDR1 and CDR2: LGHNA, YSLEER. J was trimmed by 3 bases and V by 4 bases; bases with no gene match: 0. The CDR3 covers 13 residues. The CDR3 bases are TGCGCCAGCAGCCGGACTAGCGGCTACGAGCAGTACTTC. Translated: CASSRTSGYEQYF.

This clone was detected only once. The J gene is TRBJ2-7, the V gene TRBV20-1; D remains ambiguous. Germline V gene data show CDR1 as DFQATT and CDR2 as SNEGSKA (reference sequence). The V end lost 6 bases, the J end lost 5 bases, and 11 bases lay between the germline ends. The CDR3 is made up of 11 amino acids. For the CDR3, the DNA is TGCAGTGCCAGCAATCTCCACGAGCAGTACTTC. This encodes CSASNLHEQYF.

A word on this clone: Germline and junction disagree at one end, which may indicate a read error. This sequence joins TRBV30 and TRBJ2-5, with TRBD2 matching over 9 bases. Germline assignment: CDR1 GTSNPN and CDR2 SVGIG (reference sequence). This CDR3 is built from 14 residues. The CDR3 spells CVWNPAGGVETQYF. The CDR3 DNA sequence: TGTGTCTGGAACCCAGCGGGGGGAGTAGAGACCCAGTACTTC.

The J gene is TRBJ1-2, the V gene TRBV5-6; 9 bases match TRBD1. The CDR3 spans 14 residues. The V gene's germline CDR1 is SGHDT and CDR2 YYEEEE. The junction had 9 bases not matched to a gene; V was cut back by 4 bases and J by 8 bases. CDR3 DNA: TGTGCCAGCAGCCCCGGACAGGGGTTGAGGGGCTACACCTTC. This codes for CASSPGQGLRGYTF.

This clone came up once. The rearrangement links TRBV18 to TRBJ1-3; no definite D call. V was pared by 4 bases and J by 0 bases, with 7 bases between. This CDR3 has 14 amino acids. Germline V gene sequence: CDR1 KGHSH, CDR2 LQKENI. CDR3 residues: CASSLAGSGNTIYF. The CDR3, as DNA: TGTGCCAGCTCACTAGCCGGCTCTGGAAACACCATATATTTT.

This clone turned up a few times. The chain recombines TRBV7-2 with TRBJ1-5; a weak D match, TRBD1 (5 bases). This CDR3 has 15 amino acids. Germline V CDR1 and CDR2: SGHTA, FQGNSA. The V gene lost 5 bases and the J gene lost 4 bases, with 15 bases spanning the gap. The CDR3 coding sequence is TGTGCCAGCAGCCCGGGGACCCCGACTAATCAGCCCCAGCATTTT. Its protein product is CASSPGTPTNQPQHF.

The chain couples TRBV18 to TRBJ2-3; no definite D call. Germline assignment: CDR1 KGHSH and CDR2 LQKENI. The CDR3 sequence is 11 residues long. V shed 8 bases and J shed 2 bases, with 5 bases lying between them. CDR3: CASAYTDTQYF. The CDR3 bases are TGTGCCAGCGCATACACAGATACGCAGTATTTT.

J is TRBJ2-7 and V is TRBV11-1; weak D call: TRBD2 (6 bases). The CDR3 is made up of 15 amino acids. V lost 1 base, J lost 4 bases, and 14 bases lay in between. Germline CDR1 reads SGHAT; CDR2 reads FQDESV (reference sequence). CDR3 bases: TGTGCCAGCAGCTTAGAGAAGGGACTCTATTACGAGCAGTACTTC. The encoded protein is CASSLEKGLYYEQYF.

This clone was counted between two and nine times. J is TRBJ1-2 and V is TRBV15, with 8 bases lining up with TRBD1. V dropped 6 bases and J dropped 8; count of bases not matched to a gene: 8. The CDR3 has 13 amino acids. The V gene's germline CDR1 is LNHNV and CDR2 YYDKDF (reference sequence). CDR3 protein: CATSRTGLEGYTF. For the CDR3, the DNA is TGTGCCACCAGTCGGACAGGGTTGGAGGGCTACACCTTC.

The chain links TRBV6-5 to TRBJ2-7; TRBD1 matches 8 bases. Germline V gene sequence: CDR1 MNHEY, CDR2 SVGAGI. This CDR3 contains 13 residues. Trimming cost V 8 bases and J 4 bases; bases outside gene matches: 7. CDR3 nucleotides: TGTGCCAGCGGGACAGGTTCCCGTTACGAGCAGTACTTC. This encodes CASGTGSRYEQYF.

The rearrangement joins TRBV4-1 to TRBJ2-1, with 10 bases fitting TRBD1. J gave up 2 bases and V 5 bases, and 6 bases lay outside the gene matches. Germline V gene sequence: CDR1 MGHRA, CDR2 YSYEKL. The CDR3 has 16 residues. The CDR3 loop is CASSARDRGPYNEQFF. For the CDR3, the DNA is TGCGCCAGCAGCGCCCGGGACAGGGGCCCCTACAATGAGCAGTTCTTC.

The chain has TRBV15 and TRBJ1-2; D uncertain. This CDR3 has 17 amino acids. The germline V and J ends were trimmed by 2 bases and 4 bases, with 20 bases remaining between them. Germline-derived CDR1 and CDR2 are LNHNV and YYDKDF (reference sequence). This chain's CDR3 is CATSRSGGGSGGYGYTF. The CDR3 DNA reads as TGTGCCACCAGCAGATCGGGAGGAGGGAGCGGAGGCTATGGCTACACCTTC.

This clone ranks as medium-sized. This sequence joins TRBV18 and TRBJ1-1; 9 bases map to TRBD1. V lost 3 bases, J lost 1 base, and 3 bases stayed unmatched. From germline, CDR1 is KGHSH and CDR2 LQKENI. The CDR3 loop spans 15 amino acids. For the CDR3, the DNA is TGTGCCAGCTCACCCCGACAGGGGGGGAACACTGAAGCTTTCTTT. This translates into CASSPRQGGNTEAFF.